A selection of T cell receptor beta chains follows, all from one sample in a study of blood T cell repertoires in COVID-19. Sequenced by immunoSEQ multiplex PCR; TCRdb stores in-frame clones only, minus some. The repertoire consists of about 240,000 clones, with approximately 78% occurring once and the leading ten covering 12%. The specimen was peripheral blood. These receptors were collected from an older woman with active or convalescent COVID-19. Both conserved end residues are part of each CDR3. The D gene is left open where the match is weak. For some rows the clone size is stated as once, few or many, or as a class when expanded; others skip it.

TRBD1 | TRBJ1-5 | NA | TRBV3-1/TRBV3-2 | CASSRDSLGQPQHF | TGTGCCAGCAGCCGGGACAGTCTTGGACAGCCCCAGCATTTT
NA | TRBJ2-1 | NA | TRBV18 | CASSPGGADYNEQFF | TGTGCCAGCTCACCAGGCGGGGCTGACTACAATGAGCAGTTCTTC
NA | TRBJ1-5 | NA | TRBV3-1/TRBV3-2 | CASSQETGLNQPQHF | TGTGCCAGCAGCCAAGAGACGGGGTTAAATCAGCCCCAGCATTTT
TRBD1 | TRBJ1-2 | NA | TRBV30 | CAWSVRTGGRYGYTF | TGTGCCTGGAGTGTAAGGACAGGGGGCCGCTATGGCTACACCTTC
TRBD1 | TRBJ1-3 | once | TRBV19 | CASSQGAPSGNTIYF | TGTGCCAGTTCTCAGGGGGCGCCATCCGGAAACACCATATATTTT
NA | TRBJ2-3 | few | TRBV7-8 | CASSLWQSTDTQYF | TGTGCCAGCAGCTTATGGCAGAGCACAGATACGCAGTATTTT
NA | TRBJ1-4 | NA | TRBV5-4 | CASSHSPPKGREVGKLFF | TGTGCCAGCAGCCACTCTCCTCCCAAGGGCAGGGAAGTTGGAAAACTGTTTTTT
TRBD1 | TRBJ1-4 | NA | TRBV30 | CAWSGGTGYEKLFF | TGTGCCTGGAGCGGGGGGACAGGGTATGAAAAACTGTTTTTT
NA | TRBJ2-5 | NA | TRBV7-9 | CASSWTRGIQETQYF | TGTGCCAGCAGCTGGACAAGGGGGATTCAAGAGACCCAGTACTTC
NA | TRBJ1-2 | NA | TRBV5-1 | CASSLTGDNYGYTF | TGCGCCAGCAGCTTGACAGGAGATAACTATGGCTACACCTTC
TRBD1 | TRBJ1-2 | NA | TRBV7-3 | CASSPRTGGDYGYTF | TGTGCCAGCAGCCCGCGGACAGGCGGCGACTATGGCTACACCTTC
NA | TRBJ2-3 | NA | TRBV7-9 | CASSSGIQTTSTDTQYF | TGTGCCAGCAGTTCTGGAATTCAAACGACTAGCACAGATACGCAGTATTTT
TRBD1 | TRBJ1-4 | NA | TRBV23-1 | CASSLRTGRCEKLFF | TGCGCCAGCAGTCTAAGGACAGGGAGGTGCGAAAAACTGTTTTTT
NA | TRBJ1-3 | NA | TRBV7-9 | CASSLMENTIYF | TGTGCCAGCAGCTTGATGGAGAATACCATATATTTT
TRBD1 | TRBJ2-3 | NA | TRBV28 | CASSSGQGPTTDTQYF | TGTGCCAGCAGTTCTGGACAGGGGCCCACCACAGATACGCAGTATTTT
NA | TRBJ1-4 | once | TRBV7-2 | CASSPGRGEKLFF | TGTGCCAGCAGCCCGGGGAGAGGTGAAAAACTGTTTTTT
NA | TRBJ2-5 | NA | TRBV10-3 | CAINQGKGETQYF | TGTGCCATCAATCAGGGGAAAGGGGAGACCCAGTACTTC
NA | TRBJ1-1 | NA | TRBV7-2 | CASSLEVRSNTEAFF | TGTGCCAGCAGCTTAGAGGTCAGGTCGAACACTGAAGCTTTCTTT
NA | TRBJ2-5 | once | TRBV11-2 | CASSITGDAGQQETQYF | TGTGCCAGCAGCATCACGGGGGACGCCGGACAACAAGAGACCCAGTACTTC
TRBD1 | TRBJ2-7 | few | TRBV15 | CATPKPGQGNGSYEQYF | TGTGCCACCCCCAAACCGGGACAGGGGAATGGGTCCTACGAGCAGTACTTC
NA | TRBJ1-1 | once | TRBV6-5 | CASSLPSMGHTEAFF | TGTGCCAGCAGTTTACCCAGCATGGGGCACACTGAAGCTTTCTTT
NA | TRBJ1-1 | NA | TRBV7-9 | CASSLAQGTEAFF | TGTGCCAGCAGCTTAGCGCAGGGAACTGAAGCTTTCTTT
NA | TRBJ2-5 | NA | TRBV6-5 | CAVQGWETQYF | TGTGCCGTTCAGGGGTGGGAGACCCAGTACTTC
TRBD2 | TRBJ2-3 | NA | TRBV9 | CASSPGTSGGVSTDTQYF | TGTGCCAGCAGCCCCGGGACTAGCGGGGGGGTTAGCACAGATACGCAGTATTTT
NA | TRBJ1-3 | NA | TRBV5-1 | CASSSGSSGNTIYF | TGCGCCAGCAGCTCGGGAAGCTCTGGAAACACCATATATTTT
TRBD2 | TRBJ2-7 | NA | TRBV23-1 | CASSQIAGEISYEQYF | TGCGCCAGCAGTCAAATCGCGGGGGAAATCTCCTACGAGCAGTACTTC
TRBD2 | TRBJ2-5 | NA | TRBV2 | CASSVQRGPQGTQYF | TGTGCCAGCAGTGTTCAGCGGGGCCCTCAGGGGACCCAGTACTTC